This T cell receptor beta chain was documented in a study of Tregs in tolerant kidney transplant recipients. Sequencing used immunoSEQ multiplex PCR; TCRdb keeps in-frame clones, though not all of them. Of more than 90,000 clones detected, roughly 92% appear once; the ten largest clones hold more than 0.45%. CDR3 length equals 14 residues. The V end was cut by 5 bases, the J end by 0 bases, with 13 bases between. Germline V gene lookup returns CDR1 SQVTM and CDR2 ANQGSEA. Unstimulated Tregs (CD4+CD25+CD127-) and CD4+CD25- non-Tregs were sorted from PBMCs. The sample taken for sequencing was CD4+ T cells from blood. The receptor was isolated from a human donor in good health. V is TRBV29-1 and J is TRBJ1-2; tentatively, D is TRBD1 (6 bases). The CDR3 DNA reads TGCAGCGTTACCCGACAGGCTTCTAACTATGGCTACACCTTC. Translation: CSVTRQASNYGYTF. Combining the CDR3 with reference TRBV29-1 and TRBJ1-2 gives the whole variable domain SAVISQKPSRDICQRGTSLTIQCQVDSQVTMMFWYRQQPGQSLTLIATANQGSEATYESGFVIDKFPISRPNLTFSTLTVSNMSPEDSSIYLCSVTRQASNYGYTFGSGTRLTVV.